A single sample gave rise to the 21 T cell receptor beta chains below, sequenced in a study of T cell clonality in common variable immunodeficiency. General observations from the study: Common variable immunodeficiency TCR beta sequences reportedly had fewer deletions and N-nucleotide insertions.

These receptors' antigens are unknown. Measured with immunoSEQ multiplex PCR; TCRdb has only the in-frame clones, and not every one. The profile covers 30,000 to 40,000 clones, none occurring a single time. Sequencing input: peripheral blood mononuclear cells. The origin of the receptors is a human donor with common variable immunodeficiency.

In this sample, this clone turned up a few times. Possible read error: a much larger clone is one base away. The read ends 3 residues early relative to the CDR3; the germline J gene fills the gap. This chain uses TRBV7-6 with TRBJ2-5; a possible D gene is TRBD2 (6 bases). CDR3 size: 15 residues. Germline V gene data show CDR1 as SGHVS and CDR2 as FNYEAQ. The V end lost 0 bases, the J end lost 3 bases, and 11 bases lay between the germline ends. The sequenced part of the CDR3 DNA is TGTGCCAGCAGCTTAGCGTCCCGGGGGAAAGAGACC. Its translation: CASSLASRGKET. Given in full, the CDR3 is CASSLASRGKETQYF.

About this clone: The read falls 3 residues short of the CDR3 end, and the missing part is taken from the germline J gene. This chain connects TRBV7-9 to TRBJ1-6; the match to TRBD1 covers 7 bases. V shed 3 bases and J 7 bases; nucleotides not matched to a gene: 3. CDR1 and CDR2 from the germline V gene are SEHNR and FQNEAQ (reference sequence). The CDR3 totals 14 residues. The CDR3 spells CASSLGQLNSPLHF. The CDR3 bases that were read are TGTGCCAGCAGCTTGGGACAGTTAAATTCACCC.

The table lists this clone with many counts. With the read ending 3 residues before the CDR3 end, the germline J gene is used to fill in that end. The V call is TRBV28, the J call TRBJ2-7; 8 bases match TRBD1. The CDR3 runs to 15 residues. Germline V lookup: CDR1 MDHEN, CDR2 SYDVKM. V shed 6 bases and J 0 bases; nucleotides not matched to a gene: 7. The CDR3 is CASRRQGSGSYEQYF. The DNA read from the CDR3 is TGTGCCAGCAGGAGACAGGGGTCGGGCTCCTACGAG. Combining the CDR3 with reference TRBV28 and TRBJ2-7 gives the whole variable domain DVKVTQSSRYLVKRTGEKVFLECVQDMDHENMFWYRQDPGLGLRLIYFSYDVKMKEKGDIPEGYSVSREKKERFSLILESASTNQTSMYLCASRRQGSGSYEQYFGPGTRLTVT.

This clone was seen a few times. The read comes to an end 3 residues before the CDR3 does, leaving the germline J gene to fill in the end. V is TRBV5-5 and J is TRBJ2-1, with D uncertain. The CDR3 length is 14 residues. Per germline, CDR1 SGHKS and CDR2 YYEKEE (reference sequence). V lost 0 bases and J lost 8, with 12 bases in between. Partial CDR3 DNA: TGTGCCAGCAGCTTGGAAGGGTTTAGGGATGAG. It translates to CASSLEGFRDE. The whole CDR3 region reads CASSLEGFRDEQFF. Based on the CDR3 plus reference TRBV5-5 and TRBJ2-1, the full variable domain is DAGVTQSPTHLIKTRGQQVTLRCSPISGHKSVSWYQQVLGQGPQFIFQYYEKEERGRGNFPDRFSARQFPNYSSELNVNALLLGDSALYLCASSLEGFRDEQFFGPGTRLTVL.

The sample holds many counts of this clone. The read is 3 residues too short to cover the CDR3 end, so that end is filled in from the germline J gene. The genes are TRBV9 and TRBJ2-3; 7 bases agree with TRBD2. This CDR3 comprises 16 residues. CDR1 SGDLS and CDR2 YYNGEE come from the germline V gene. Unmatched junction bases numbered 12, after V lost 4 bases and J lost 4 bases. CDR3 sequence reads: CASSPLQGGPADTQYF. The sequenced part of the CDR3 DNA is TGTGCCAGCAGCCCCCTGCAGGGAGGGCCTGCAGATACG.

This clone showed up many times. The CDR3 protein is CATSDLGSGGTYNEQFF. The CDR3 DNA, read in part, is TGTGCCACCAGTGATTTGGGATCTGGCGGGACCTACAATGAG. The chain joins TRBV24-1 to TRBJ2-1, with D possibly being TRBD2 (6 bases). The CDR3 is cut off 3 residues early in the read; its end comes from the germline J gene. The CDR3 is made up of 17 amino acids. Between the trimmed V and J ends, which lost 0 bases and 2 bases, there was a span of 13 bases. CDR1 and CDR2 (germline): KGHDR, SFDVKD.

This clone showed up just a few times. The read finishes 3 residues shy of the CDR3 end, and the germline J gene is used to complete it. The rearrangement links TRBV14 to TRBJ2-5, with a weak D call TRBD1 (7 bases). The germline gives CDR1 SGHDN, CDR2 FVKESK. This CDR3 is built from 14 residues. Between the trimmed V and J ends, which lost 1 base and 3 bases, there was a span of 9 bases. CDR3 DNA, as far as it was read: TGTGCCAGCAGCCAAGCAGGGGGGAAAGAGACC. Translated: CASSQAGGKET. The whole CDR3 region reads CASSQAGGKETQYF.

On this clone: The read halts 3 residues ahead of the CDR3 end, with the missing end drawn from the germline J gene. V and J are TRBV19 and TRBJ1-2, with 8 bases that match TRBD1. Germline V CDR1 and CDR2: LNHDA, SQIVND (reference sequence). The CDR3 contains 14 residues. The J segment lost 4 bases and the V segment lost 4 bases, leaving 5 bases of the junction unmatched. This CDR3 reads CASSNPDRGYGYTF. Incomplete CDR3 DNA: TGTGCCAGTAGTAACCCCGACAGGGGCTATGGC.

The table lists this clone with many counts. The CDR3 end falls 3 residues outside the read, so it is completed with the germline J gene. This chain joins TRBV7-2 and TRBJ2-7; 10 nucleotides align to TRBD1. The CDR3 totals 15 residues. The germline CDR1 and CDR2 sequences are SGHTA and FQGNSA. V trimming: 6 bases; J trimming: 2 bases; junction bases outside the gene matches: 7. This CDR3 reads CASSTTGTGAYEQYF. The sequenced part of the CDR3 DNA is TGTGCCAGCAGTACCACCGGGACAGGGGCCTACGAG.

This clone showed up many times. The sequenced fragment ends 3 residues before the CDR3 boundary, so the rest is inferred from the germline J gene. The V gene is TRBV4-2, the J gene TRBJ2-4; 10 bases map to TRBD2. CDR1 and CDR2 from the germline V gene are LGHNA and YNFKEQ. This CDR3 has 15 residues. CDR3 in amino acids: CASSQVVSSGGVQYF. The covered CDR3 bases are TGTGCCAGCAGCCAAGTCGTAAGCAGCGGGGGGGTT.

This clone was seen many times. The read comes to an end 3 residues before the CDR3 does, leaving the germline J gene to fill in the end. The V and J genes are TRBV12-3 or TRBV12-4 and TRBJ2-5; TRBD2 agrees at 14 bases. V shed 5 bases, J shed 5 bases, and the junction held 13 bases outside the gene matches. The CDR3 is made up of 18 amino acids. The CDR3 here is CASSPRLAGGPRRETQYF. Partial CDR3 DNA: TGTGCCAGCAGTCCCCGACTAGCGGGAGGGCCAAGACGCGAGACC.

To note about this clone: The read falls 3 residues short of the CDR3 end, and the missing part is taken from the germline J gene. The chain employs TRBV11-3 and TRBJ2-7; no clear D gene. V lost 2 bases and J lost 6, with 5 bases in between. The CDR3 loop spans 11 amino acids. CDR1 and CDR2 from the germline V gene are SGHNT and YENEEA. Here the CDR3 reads CASSLSSEQYF. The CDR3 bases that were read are TGTGCCAGCAGCTTATCATCCGAG. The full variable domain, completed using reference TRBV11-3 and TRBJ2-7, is EAGVVQSPRYKIIEKKQPVAFWCNPISGHNTLYWYLQNLGQGPELLIRYENEEAVDDSQLPKDRFSAERLKGVDSTLKIQPAELGDSAVYLCASSLSSEQYFGPGTRLTVT.

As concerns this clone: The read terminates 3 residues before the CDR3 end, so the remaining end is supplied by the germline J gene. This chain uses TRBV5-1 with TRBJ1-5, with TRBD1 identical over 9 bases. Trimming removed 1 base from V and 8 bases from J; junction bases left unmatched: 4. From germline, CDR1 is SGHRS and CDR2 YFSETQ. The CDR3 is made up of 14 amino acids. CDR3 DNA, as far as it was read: TGCGCCAGCAGCTTGACAGGGGGCTTGGAGCCC. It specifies CASSLTGGLEP. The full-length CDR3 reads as CASSLTGGLEPQHF.

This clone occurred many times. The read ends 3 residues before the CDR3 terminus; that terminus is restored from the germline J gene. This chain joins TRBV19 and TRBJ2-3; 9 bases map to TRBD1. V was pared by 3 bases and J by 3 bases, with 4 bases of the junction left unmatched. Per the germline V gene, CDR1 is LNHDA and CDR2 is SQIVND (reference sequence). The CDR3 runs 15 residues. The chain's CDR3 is CASSIRQGETDTQYF. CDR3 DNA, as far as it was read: TGTGCCAGTAGTATTCGACAGGGGGAAACAGATACG.

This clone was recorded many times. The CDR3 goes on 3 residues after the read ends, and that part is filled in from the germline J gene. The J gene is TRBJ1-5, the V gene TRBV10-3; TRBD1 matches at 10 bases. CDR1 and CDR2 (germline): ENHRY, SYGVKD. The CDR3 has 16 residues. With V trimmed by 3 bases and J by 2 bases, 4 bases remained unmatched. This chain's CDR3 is CAISDLDRGGNQPQHF. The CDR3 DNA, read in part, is TGTGCCATCAGTGATTTGGACAGGGGGGGCAATCAGCCC.

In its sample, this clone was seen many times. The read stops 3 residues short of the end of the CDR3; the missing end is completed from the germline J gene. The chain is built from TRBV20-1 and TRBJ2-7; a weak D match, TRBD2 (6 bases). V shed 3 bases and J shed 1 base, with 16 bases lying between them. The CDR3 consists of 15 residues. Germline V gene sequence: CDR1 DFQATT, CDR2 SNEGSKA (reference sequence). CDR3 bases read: TGCAGTGCTAGCTCACCCGGGACTTCTTCCTACGAG. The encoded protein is CSASSPGTSSYE. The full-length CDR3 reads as CSASSPGTSSYEQYF.

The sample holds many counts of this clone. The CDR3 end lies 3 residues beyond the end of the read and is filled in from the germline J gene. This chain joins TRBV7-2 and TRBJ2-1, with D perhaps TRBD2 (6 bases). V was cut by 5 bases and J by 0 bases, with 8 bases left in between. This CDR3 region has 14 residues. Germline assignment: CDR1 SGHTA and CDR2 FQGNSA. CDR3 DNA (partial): TGTGCCAGCAGCCGGGACTTCTCCTACAATGAG. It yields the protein CASSRDFSYNE. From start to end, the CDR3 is CASSRDFSYNEQFF.

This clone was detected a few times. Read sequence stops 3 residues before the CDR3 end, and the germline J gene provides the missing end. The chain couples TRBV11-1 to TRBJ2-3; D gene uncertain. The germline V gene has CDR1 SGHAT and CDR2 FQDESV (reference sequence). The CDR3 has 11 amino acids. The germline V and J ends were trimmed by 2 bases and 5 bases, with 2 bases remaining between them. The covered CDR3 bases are TGTGCCAGCAGCTTACAAGATACG. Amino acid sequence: CASSLQDT. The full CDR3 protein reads CASSLQDTQYF.

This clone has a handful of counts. The chain's CDR3 is CASSLLAGGQETQYF. The CDR3 DNA, read in part, is TGTGCCAGCAGCTTACTAGCGGGAGGACAAGAGACC. The genes are TRBV7-8 and TRBJ2-5; 11 nucleotides agree with TRBD2. The read halts 3 residues ahead of the CDR3 end, with the missing end drawn from the germline J gene. With V trimmed by 2 bases and J by 2 bases, 1 base remained unmatched. Germline assignment: CDR1 SGHVS and CDR2 FQNEAQ. The CDR3 length is 15 residues. The variable domain in full, completed from reference TRBV7-8 and TRBJ2-5, reads GAGVSQSPRYKVAKRGQDVALRCDPISGHVSLFWYQQALGQGPEFLTYFQNEAQLDKSGLPSDRFFAERPEGSVSTLKIQRTQQEDSAVYLCASSLLAGGQETQYFGPGTRLLVL.

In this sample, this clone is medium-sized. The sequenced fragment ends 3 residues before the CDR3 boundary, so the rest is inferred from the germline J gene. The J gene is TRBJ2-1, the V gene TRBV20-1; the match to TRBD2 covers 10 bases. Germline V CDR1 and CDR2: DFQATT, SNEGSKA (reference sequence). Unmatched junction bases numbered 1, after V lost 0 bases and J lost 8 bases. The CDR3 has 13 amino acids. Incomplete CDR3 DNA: TGCAGTGCTAGAGACCTAGCGGGAGATGAG. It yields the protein CSARDLAGDE. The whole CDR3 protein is CSARDLAGDEQFF.

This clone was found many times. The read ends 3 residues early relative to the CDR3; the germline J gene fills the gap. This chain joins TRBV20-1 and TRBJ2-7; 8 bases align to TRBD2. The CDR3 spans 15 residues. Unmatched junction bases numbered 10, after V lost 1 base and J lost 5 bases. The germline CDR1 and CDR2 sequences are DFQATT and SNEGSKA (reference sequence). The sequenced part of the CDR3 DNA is TGCAGTGCTAGAGTCCGAGGGACTAGGGGCAACGAG. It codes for CSARVRGTRGNE. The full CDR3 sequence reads CSARVRGTRGNEQYF.